One TCR beta chain is described in this entry. The target antigen is unknown. TCRdb re-derived calls from the 5' RACE reads in MiXCR, one entry per CDR3 protein. The repertoire holds about 400,000 distinct CDR3 sequences, more than 20% seen once, with 10% to 15% in the top ten. This CDR3 contains 15 residues. Trimming took off 3 bases at V and 4 bases at J, with 16 bases between the two ends. CDR1 and CDR2 from the germline V gene are GTSNPN and SVGIG (reference sequence). The source of the sample is a study of T-cell memory formation after mild COVID-19. General observations from the study: Clones contracting across day 15 to 85 had a balanced CD4/CD8 profile; later expanding clones leaned CD4+. Prior to infection, memory already included some responding clones, suggesting cross-reactive memory joined.

This rearrangement joins TRBV30 to TRBJ2-1; maybe TRBD2 (6 bases). This TCR was sampled from an adult woman who had mild COVID-19 (a few samples of this study predate the infection). Cell type and time point are not known. Sequencing was carried out using PBMCs or a T cell subset sorted from them (not recorded which). For the CDR3, the DNA is TGTGCCTGGAGCTTCCTAGCGAACCTATACAATGAGCAGTTCTTC. Amino acids: CAWSFLANLYNEQFF.